This T cell receptor beta chain was documented in a study of blood T cell repertoires in COVID-19. About the study: Samples taken during acute and convalescent COVID-19 were collected in the United States, Italy and Spain. T cells, B-cell-depleted T cells, or PBMCs provided the cDNA or gDNA that served as material.

The germline V gene has CDR1 KGHDR and CDR2 SFDVKD. The junction had 8 bases not matched to a gene; V was cut back by 9 bases and J by 4 bases. This CDR3 contains 16 residues. Original analysis: Amplified reference gene primers provided the basis for estimating nucleated cell counts. TCRdb's copy holds only in-frame clones and misses some; the assay was immunoSEQ multiplex PCR. V and J calls and clone size follow that table, whereas D and trimming were derived from the DNA. The data hold 150,000 to 250,000 clones, with approximately 84% observed a single time. For this clone: The identical CDR3 is also encoded by other nucleotide sequences in the sample.

The TCR originated in a human donor with acute or convalescent COVID-19. The donor label of this sample is uncertain. This sequence joins TRBV24-1 and TRBJ2-2; 12 nucleotides agree with TRBD1. Sequencing input: peripheral blood. In nucleotides, the CDR3 is TGTGCCACCCAAACGGGGACAGGGGGCGCCACCGGGGAGCTGTTTTTT. This translates into CATQTGTGGATGELFF.